The TCR beta chain under discussion was sequenced for a study of blood T cell repertoires in COVID-19. Germline assignment: CDR1 SGHAT and CDR2 FQNNGV. The CDR3 is 18 residues long. V was clipped by 5 bases and J by 4 bases, with 24 bases between them. Per the study methods: Researchers report that nucleated cell counts were estimated from reference gene primer amplification. Using immunoSEQ multiplex PCR, the repertoire was profiled, and TCRdb retains in-frame clones only, with some absent. V and J calls and clone size come straight from that table; D and trimming were deduced from the DNA. The profile shows 170,000 or so clones, approximately 83% of them singletons.

The chain employs TRBV11-2 and TRBJ1-5; maybe TRBD1 (5 bases). Source material: peripheral blood. The sequence was collected from a human donor in a cohort sampled during active COVID-19. Here the CDR3 DNA reads TGTGCCAGCAGCCCAGACGGCTTTTTGGGGGGTGCGAATCAGCCCCAGCATTTT. It encodes CASSPDGFLGGANQPQHF. Filled out from reference TRBV11-2 and TRBJ1-5, the complete variable domain reads EAGVAQSPRYKIIEKRQSVAFWCNPISGHATLYWYQQILGQGPKLLIQFQNNGVVDDSQLPKDRFSAERLKGVDSTLKIQPAKLEDSAVYLCASSPDGFLGGANQPQHFGDGTRLSIL.